One T cell receptor (beta chain) is described in this entry. CDR1 is LNHDA, CDR2 SQIVND, per germline (reference sequence). V was pared by 4 bases and J by 8 bases, with 21 bases between. This CDR3 is 15 amino acids long. The sample belongs to a study of control samples from healthy donors and cancer patients. Sequenced by immunoSEQ multiplex PCR; TCRdb stores in-frame clones only, minus some. This sample has 100,000 to 150,000 clones, with approximately 92% found just once. Sequencing used PBMCs. This receptor was identified in a man at least 80 years old with head and neck cancer. This chain joins TRBV19 and TRBJ2-7, with D unresolved. The CDR3 bases are TGTGCCAGTAGTAAGTCCCCGGTAGGGTATGACAAGCAGTACTTC. It specifies CASSKSPVGYDKQYF.